What follows is one T cell receptor beta chain and its context. Antigen specificity is unknown. This sample was taken from a study of post-analysis software for immune sequencing data. Study context: Disease courses included relapsing-remitting, secondary progressive and progressive-relapsing multiple sclerosis.

The CDR3 spans 17 residues. The J segment lost 5 bases and the V segment lost 2 bases, leaving 11 bases of the junction unmatched. Germline values: CDR1 MNHNS, CDR2 SASEGT. Unique-molecular-identifier-tagged TCR beta cDNA libraries were used. TCRdb reprocessed the PCR reads via MiXCR and lists one record per CDR3 protein. Altogether about 800,000 distinct CDR3 sequences are present, 25% to 30% being singletons, with the ten largest covering roughly 0.53%. Regarding the study as a whole: By F measure, samples from a shared preparation batch strongly co-clustered. Among several TRBV segments more frequent in patients than controls were TRBV5-6, TRBV5-1 and TRBV20-1. Multiple sclerosis patients showed significantly lower normalized Chao1 diversity than controls did.

The V gene is TRBV6-1, the J gene TRBJ1-2; the match to TRBD1 covers 10 bases. Sequencing was carried out using blood. The origin of this receptor is a girl aged 10 to 17 with multiple sclerosis. The CDR3 is CASSESTTGGFGYGYTF. In nucleotides, the CDR3 is TGTGCCAGCAGTGAATCTACGACAGGGGGCTTCGGGTATGGCTACACCTTC.